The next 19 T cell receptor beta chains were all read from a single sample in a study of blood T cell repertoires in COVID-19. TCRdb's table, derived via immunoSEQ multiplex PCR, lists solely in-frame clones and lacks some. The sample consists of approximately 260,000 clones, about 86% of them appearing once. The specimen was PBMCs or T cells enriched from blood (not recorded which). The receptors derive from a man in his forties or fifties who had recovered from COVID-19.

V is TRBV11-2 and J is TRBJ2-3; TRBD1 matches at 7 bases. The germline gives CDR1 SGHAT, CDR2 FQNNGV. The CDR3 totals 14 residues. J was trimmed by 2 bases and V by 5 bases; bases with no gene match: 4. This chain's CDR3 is CASSQQGSTDTQYF. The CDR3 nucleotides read TGTGCCAGCAGCCAACAGGGGTCCACAGATACGCAGTATTTT. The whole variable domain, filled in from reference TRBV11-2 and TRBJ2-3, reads EAGVAQSPRYKIIEKRQSVAFWCNPISGHATLYWYQQILGQGPKLLIQFQNNGVVDDSQLPKDRFSAERLKGVDSTLKIQPAKLEDSAVYLCASSQQGSTDTQYFGPGTRLTVL.

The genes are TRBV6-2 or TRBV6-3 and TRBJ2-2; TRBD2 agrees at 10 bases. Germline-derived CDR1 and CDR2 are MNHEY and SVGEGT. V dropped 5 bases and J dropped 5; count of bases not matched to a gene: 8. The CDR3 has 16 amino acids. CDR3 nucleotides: TGTGCCAGCAGTCCAGCCCTAGCGGGAGTTACCGGGGAGCTGTTTTTT. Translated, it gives CASSPALAGVTGELFF.

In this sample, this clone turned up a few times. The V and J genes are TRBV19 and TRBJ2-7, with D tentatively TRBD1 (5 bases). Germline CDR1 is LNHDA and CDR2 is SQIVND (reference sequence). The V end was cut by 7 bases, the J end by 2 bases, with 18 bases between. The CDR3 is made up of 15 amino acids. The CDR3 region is CASTEAAGAPYEQYF. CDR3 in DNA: TGTGCCAGTACTGAAGCCGCTGGGGCTCCCTACGAGCAGTACTTC. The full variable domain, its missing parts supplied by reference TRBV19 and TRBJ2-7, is DGGITQSPKYLFRKEGQNVTLSCEQNLNHDAMYWYRQDPGQGLRLIYYSQIVNDFQKGDIAEGYSVSREKKESFPLTVTSAQKNPTAFYLCASTEAAGAPYEQYFGPGTRLTVT.

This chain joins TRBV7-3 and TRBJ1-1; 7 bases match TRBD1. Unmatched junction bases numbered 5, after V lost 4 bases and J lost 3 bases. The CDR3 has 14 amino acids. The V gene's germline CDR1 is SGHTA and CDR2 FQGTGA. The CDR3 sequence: CASSSRQGDTEAFF. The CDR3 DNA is TGTGCCAGCAGCTCTCGACAGGGAGACACTGAAGCTTTCTTT.

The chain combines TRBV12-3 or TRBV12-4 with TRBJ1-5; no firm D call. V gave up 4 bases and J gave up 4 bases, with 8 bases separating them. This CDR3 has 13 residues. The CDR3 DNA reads TGTGCCAGCAGTTCGGTGAATAATCAGCCCCAGCATTTT. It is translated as CASSSVNNQPQHF.

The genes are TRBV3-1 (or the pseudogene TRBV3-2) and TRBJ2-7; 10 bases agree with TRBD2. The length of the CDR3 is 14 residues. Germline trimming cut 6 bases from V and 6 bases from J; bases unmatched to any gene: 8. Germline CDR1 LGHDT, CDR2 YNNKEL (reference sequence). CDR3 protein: CASSPGVAGGEQYF. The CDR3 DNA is TGTGCCAGCAGTCCCGGAGTAGCGGGGGGCGAGCAGTACTTC.

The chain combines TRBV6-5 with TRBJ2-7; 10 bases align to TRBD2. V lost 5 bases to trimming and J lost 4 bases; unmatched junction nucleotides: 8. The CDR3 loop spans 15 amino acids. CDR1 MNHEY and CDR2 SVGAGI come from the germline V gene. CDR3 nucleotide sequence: TGTGCCAGCAGTAGCGGGAGCGGGGGGGATTACGAGCAGTACTTC. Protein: CASSSGSGGDYEQYF.

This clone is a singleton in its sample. Here the CDR3 DNA reads TGTGCCAGCAGCGTAGGACAGAGCTACGAGCAGTACTTC. This codes for CASSVGQSYEQYF. V and J are TRBV7-8 and TRBJ2-7, with D maybe TRBD1 (6 bases). V was shortened by 5 bases and J by 3 bases, with 11 bases between the two germline ends. Germline CDR1 SGHVS, CDR2 FQNEAQ. The CDR3 length is 13 residues.

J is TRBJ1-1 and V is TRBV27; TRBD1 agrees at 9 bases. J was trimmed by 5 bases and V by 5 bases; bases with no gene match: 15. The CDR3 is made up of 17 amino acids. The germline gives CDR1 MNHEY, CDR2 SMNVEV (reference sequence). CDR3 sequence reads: CASSPVNFRTGETEAFF. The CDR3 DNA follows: TGTGCCAGCAGTCCTGTAAATTTCCGGACAGGGGAAACTGAAGCTTTCTTT.

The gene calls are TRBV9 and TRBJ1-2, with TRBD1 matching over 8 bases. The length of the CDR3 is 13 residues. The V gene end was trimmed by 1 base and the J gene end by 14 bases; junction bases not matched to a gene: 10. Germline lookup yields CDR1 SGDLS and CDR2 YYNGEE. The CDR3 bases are TGTGCCAGCAGCGTATTGACCCTGGACAGGGTTACCTTC. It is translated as CASSVLTLDRVTF.

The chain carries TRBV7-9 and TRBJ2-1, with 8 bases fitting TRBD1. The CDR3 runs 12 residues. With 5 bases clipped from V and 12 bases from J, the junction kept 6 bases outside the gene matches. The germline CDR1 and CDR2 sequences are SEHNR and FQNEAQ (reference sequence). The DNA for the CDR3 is TGTGCCAGCAGCGACGGACAGGGACCGCAGTTCTTC. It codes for CASSDGQGPQFF. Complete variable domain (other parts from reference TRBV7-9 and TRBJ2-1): DTGVSQNPRHKITKRGQNVTFRCDPISEHNRLYWYRQTLGQGPEFLTYFQNEAQLEKSRLLSDRFSAERPKGSFSTLEIQRTEQGDSAMYLCASSDGQGPQFFGPGTRLTVL.

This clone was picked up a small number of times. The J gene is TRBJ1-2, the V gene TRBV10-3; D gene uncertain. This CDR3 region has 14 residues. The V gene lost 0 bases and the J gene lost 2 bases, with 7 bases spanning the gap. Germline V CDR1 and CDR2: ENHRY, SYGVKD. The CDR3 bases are TGTGCCATCAGTGAGTCGGTGACAAACTATGGCTACACCTTC. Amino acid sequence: CAISESVTNYGYTF.

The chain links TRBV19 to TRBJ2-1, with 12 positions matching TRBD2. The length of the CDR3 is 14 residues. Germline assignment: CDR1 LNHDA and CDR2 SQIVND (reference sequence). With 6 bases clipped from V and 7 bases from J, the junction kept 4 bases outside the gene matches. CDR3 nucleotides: TGTGCCAGTAGGACTAGCGGGAGATTTAATGAGCAGTTCTTC. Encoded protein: CASRTSGRFNEQFF.

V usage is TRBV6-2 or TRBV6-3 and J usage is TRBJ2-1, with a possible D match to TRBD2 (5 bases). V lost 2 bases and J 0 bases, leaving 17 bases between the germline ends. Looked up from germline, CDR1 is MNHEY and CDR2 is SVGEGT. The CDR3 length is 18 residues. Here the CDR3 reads CASSYANEGWSSYNEQFF. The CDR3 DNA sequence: TGTGCCAGCAGTTACGCAAACGAGGGTTGGAGCTCCTACAATGAGCAGTTCTTC.

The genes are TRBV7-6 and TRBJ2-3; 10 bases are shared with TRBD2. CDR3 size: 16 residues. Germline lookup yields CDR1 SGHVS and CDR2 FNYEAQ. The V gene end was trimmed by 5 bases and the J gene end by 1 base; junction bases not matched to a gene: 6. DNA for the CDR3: TGTGCCAGCAGCCTGTTAGCGGGAGGTCGCACAGATACGCAGTATTTT. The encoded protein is CASSLLAGGRTDTQYF.

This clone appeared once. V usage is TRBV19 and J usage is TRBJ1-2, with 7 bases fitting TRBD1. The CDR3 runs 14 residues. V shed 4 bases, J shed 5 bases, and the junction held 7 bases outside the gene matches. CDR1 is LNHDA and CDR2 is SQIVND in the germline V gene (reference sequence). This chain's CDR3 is CASSKQQGSYGYTF. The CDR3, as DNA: TGTGCCAGTAGTAAACAACAGGGGAGTTATGGCTACACCTTC.

The CDR3 DNA reads as TGTGCCAGCACAGACAGCTTTTTCACTGAAGCTTTCTTT. Its protein product is CASTDSFFTEAFF. This chain links TRBV3-1 (or the pseudogene TRBV3-2) with TRBJ1-1, with D perhaps matching TRBD1 (5 bases). V was cut by 7 bases and J by 4 bases, with 13 bases left in between. CDR1 is LGHDT and CDR2 is YNNKEL in the germline V gene (reference sequence). This CDR3 has 13 residues.

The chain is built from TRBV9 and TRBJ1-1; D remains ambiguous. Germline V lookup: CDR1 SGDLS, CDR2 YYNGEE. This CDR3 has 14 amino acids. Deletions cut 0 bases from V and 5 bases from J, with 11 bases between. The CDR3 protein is CASSVVLGGTEAFF. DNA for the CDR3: TGTGCCAGCAGCGTAGTTCTGGGAGGGACTGAAGCTTTCTTT. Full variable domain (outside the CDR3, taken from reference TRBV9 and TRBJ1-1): DSGVTQTPKHLITATGQRVTLRCSPRSGDLSVYWYQQSLDQGLQFLIQYYNGEERAKGNILERFSAQQFPDLHSELNLSSLELGDSALYFCASSVVLGGTEAFFGQGTRLTVV.

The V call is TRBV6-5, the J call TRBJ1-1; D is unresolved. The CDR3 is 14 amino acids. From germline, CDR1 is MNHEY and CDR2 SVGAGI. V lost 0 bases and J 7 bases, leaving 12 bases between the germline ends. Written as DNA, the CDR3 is TGTGCCAGCAGTTACTCTAGTTATACTAGTGAAGCTTTCTTT. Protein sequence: CASSYSSYTSEAFF.